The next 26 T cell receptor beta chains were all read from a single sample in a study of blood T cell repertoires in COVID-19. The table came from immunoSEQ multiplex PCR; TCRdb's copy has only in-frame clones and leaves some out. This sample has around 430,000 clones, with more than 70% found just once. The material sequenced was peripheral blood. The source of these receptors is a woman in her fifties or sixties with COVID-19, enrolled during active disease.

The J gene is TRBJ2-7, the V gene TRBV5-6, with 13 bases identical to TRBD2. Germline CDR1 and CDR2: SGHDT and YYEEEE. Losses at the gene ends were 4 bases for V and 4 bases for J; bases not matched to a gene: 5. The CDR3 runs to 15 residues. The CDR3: CASSPRTSGGYEQYF. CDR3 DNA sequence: TGTGCCAGCAGCCCCCGGACTAGCGGGGGATACGAGCAGTACTTC.

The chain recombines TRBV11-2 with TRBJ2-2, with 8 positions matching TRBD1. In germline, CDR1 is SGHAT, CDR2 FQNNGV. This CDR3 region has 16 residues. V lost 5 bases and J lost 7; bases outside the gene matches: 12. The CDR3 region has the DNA TGTGCCAGCAGCCGCATCAGGGGGCTGGGTATCGGGGAGCTGTTTTTT. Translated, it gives CASSRIRGLGIGELFF.

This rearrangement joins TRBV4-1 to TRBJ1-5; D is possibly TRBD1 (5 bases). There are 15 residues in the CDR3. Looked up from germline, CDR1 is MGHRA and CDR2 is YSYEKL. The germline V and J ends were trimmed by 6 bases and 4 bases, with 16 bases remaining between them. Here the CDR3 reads CASSQWRGVNQPQHF. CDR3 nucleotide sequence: TGCGCCAGCAGTCAATGGCGGGGGGTGAATCAGCCCCAGCATTTT.

The CDR3 here is CASSPWTGGDGNQPQHF. CDR3 DNA: TGTGCCAGCAGTCCCTGGACAGGGGGAGACGGAAATCAGCCCCAGCATTTT. V and J are TRBV6-2 or TRBV6-3 and TRBJ1-5; 10 bases map to TRBD1. The ends lost 5 bases at V and 4 bases at J; junction bases unmatched: 11. The CDR3 extends over 17 amino acids. Germline V gene data show CDR1 as MNHEY and CDR2 as SVGEGT.

DNA for the CDR3: TGTGCCAGCAGTTACTCGAGACAGGGAGGTGAGCAGTTCTTC. It translates to CASSYSRQGGEQFF. This sequence joins TRBV6-5 and TRBJ2-1; D perhaps matches TRBD1 (7 bases). Deletions cut 0 bases from V and 9 bases from J, with 12 bases between. Germline-derived CDR1 and CDR2 are MNHEY and SVGAGI. The CDR3 is made up of 14 amino acids.

The CDR3 here is CASSQSYRTGGNSYGYTF. CDR3 nucleotide sequence: TGTGCCAGCAGCCAGTCTTATCGAACAGGGGGAAATAGCTATGGCTACACCTTC. The chain carries TRBV3-1 (or the pseudogene TRBV3-2) and TRBJ1-2; 8 bases are a match to TRBD1. The CDR3 length is 18 residues. Looked up from germline, CDR1 is LGHDT and CDR2 is YNNKEL (reference sequence). J was trimmed by 4 bases and V by 3 bases; bases with no gene match: 16.

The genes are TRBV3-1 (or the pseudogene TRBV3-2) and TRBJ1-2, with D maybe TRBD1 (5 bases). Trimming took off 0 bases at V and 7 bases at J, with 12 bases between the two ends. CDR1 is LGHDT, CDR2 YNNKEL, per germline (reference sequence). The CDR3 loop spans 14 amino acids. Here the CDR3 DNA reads TGTGCCAGCAGCCAAGAGGAGGGACTAACTGGCTACACCTTC. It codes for CASSQEEGLTGYTF.

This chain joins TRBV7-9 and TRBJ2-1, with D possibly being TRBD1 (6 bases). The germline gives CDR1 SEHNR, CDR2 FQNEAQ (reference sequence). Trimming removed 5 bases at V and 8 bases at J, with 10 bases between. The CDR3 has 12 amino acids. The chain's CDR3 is CASSQHRDEQFF. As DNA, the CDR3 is TGTGCCAGCAGCCAACACAGGGATGAGCAGTTCTTC.

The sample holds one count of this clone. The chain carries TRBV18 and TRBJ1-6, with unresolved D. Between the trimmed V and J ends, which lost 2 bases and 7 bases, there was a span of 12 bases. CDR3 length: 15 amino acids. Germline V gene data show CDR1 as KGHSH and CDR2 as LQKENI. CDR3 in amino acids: CASSPERVGNSPLHF. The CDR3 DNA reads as TGTGCCAGCTCACCAGAGAGGGTTGGAAATTCACCCCTCCACTTT.

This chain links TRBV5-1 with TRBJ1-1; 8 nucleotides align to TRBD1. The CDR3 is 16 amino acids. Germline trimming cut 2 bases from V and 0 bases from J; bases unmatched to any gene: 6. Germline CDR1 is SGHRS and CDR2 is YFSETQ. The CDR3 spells CASSFTGGSLNTEAFF. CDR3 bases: TGCGCCAGCAGCTTTACAGGGGGAAGTTTGAACACTGAAGCTTTCTTT.

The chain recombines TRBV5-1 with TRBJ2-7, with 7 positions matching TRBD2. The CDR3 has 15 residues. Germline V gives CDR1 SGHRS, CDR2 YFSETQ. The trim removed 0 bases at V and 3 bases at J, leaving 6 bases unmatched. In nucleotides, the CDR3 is TGCGCCAGCAGCTTGGATTCGGGGGGAGGCTACGAGCAGTACTTC. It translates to CASSLDSGGGYEQYF.

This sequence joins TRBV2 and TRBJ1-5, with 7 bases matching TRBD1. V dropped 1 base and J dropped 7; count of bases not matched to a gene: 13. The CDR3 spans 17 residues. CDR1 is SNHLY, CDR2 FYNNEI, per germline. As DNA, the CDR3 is TGTGCCAGCAGTGAAGTTGTCGAGGGGGCGTTTAGGCAGCCCCAGCATTTT. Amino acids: CASSEVVEGAFRQPQHF.

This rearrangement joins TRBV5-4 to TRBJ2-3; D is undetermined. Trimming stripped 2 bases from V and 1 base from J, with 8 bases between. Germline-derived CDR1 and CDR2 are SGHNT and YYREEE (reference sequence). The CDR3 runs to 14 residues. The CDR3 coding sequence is TGTGCCAGCAGCTTCGGGTCACGCACAGATACGCAGTATTTT. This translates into CASSFGSRTDTQYF.

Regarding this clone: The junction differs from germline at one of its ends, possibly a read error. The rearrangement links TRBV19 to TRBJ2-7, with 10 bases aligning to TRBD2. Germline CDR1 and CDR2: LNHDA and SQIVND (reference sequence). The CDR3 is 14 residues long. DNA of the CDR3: TGTGCCAGTAGTTCCAGCGGGGGGGGTTACGGGCAGTACTTC. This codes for CASSSSGGGYGQYF.

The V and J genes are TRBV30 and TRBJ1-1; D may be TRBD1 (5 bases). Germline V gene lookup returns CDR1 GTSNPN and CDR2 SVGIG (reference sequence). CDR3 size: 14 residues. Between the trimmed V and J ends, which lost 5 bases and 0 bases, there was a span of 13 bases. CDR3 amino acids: CAWSLGVLNTEAFF. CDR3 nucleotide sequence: TGTGCCTGGTCCTTAGGGGTTTTGAACACTGAAGCTTTCTTT.

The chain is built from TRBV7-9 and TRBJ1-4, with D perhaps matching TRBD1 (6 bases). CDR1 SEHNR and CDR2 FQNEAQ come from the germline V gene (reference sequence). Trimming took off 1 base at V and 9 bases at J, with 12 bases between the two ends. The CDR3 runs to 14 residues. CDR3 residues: CASSLGTVKQKLFF. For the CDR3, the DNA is TGTGCCAGCAGCTTAGGGACAGTAAAACAAAAACTGTTTTTT.

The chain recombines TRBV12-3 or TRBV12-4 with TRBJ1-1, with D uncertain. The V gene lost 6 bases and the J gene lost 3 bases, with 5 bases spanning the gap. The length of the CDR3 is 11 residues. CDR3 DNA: TGTGCCAGCAGGAGTGACACTGAAGCTTTCTTT. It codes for CASRSDTEAFF.

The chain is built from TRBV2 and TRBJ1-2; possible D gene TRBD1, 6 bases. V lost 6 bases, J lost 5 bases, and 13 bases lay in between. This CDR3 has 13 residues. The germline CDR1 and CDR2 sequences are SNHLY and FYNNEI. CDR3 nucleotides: TGTGCCAGCAGCTACAGGGAGCTTTATGGCTACACCTTC. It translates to CASSYRELYGYTF. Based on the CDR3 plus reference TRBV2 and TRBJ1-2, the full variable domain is EPEVTQTPSHQVTQMGQEVILRCVPISNHLYFYWYRQILGQKVEFLVSFYNNEISEKSEIFDDQFSVERPDGSNFTLKIRSTKLEDSAMYFCASSYRELYGYTFGSGTRLTVV.

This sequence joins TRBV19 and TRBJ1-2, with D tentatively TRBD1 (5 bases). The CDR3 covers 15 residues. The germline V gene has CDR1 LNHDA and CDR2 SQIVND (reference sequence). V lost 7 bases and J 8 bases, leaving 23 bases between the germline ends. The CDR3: CASMNSQALYWGYTF. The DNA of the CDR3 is TGTGCCAGTATGAACTCACAGGCCCTCTACTGGGGCTACACCTTC. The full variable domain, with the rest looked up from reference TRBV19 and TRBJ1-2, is DGGITQSPKYLFRKEGQNVTLSCEQNLNHDAMYWYRQDPGQGLRLIYYSQIVNDFQKGDIAEGYSVSREKKESFPLTVTSAQKNPTAFYLCASMNSQALYWGYTFGSGTRLTVV.

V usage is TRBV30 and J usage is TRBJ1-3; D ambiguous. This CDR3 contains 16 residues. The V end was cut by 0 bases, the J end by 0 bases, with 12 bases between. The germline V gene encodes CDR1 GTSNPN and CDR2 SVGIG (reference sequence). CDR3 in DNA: TGTGCCTGGAGTGTGAGACGGACTAACTCTGGAAACACCATATATTTT. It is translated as CAWSVRRTNSGNTIYF.

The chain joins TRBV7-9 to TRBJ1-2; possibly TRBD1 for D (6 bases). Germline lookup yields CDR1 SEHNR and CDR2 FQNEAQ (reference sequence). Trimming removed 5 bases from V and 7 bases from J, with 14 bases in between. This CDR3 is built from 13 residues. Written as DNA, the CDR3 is TGTGCCAGCAGCCCGCCAGGGGTAGGTGGCTACACCTTC. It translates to CASSPPGVGGYTF.

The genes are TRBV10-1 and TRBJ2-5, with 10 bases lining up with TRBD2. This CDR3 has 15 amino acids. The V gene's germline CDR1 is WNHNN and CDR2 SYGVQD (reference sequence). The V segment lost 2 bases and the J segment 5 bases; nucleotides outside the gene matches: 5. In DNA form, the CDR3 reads TGCGCCAGCAGTGAGCCTAGCGGGGGAAGGGAGACCCAGTACTTC. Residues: CASSEPSGGRETQYF.

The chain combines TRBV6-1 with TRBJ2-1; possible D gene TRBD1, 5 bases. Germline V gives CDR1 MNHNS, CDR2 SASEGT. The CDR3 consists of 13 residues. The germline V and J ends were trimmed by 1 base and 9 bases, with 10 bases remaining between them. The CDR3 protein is CASSEVRGGEQFF. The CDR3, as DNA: TGTGCCAGCAGTGAAGTAAGGGGCGGTGAGCAGTTCTTC.

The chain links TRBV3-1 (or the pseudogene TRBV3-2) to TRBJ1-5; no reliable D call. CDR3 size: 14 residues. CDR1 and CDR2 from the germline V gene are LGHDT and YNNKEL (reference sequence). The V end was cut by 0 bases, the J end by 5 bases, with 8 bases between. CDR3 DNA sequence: TGTGCCAGCAGCCAAGATCAGGTTGATCAGCCCCAGCATTTT. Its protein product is CASSQDQVDQPQHF.

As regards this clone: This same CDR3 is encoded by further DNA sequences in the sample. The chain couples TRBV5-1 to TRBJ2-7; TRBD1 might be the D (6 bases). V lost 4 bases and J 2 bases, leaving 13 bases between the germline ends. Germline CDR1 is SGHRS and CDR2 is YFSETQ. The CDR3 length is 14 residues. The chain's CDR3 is CASSPLGGTYEQYF. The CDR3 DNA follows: TGCGCCAGCAGCCCGCTTGGGGGCACCTACGAGCAGTACTTC.

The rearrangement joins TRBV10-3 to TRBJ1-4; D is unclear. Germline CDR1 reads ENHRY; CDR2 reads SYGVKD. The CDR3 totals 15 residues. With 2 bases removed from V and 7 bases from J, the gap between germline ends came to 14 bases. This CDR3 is CAISEKEGPGEKLFF. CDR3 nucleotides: TGTGCCATCAGTGAGAAGGAGGGTCCGGGTGAAAAACTGTTTTTT.